These 25 T cell receptor beta chains came from one sample sequenced in a study of identical twins. TCRdb reprocessed the 5' RACE reads with MiXCR, giving one entry per CDR3 protein. The sample holds approximately 620,000 distinct CDR3 sequences, over 8.5% seen once. These same data were also listed under a study on yellow fever vaccine responses in identical twins.

The sample consisted of PBMCs. Receptors were obtained from a woman under 30 in good health.

The table lists this clonotype with many counts. The J gene is TRBJ2-7, the V gene TRBV7-9, with 8 bases identical to TRBD1. The CDR3 contains 13 residues. V lost 5 bases, J lost 4 bases, and 4 bases stayed unmatched. CDR1 and CDR2 from the germline V gene are SEHNR and FQNEAQ (reference sequence). The CDR3 nucleotides are TGTGCCAGCAGCGCCGGGACAGGATACGAGCAGTACTTC. Amino acids: CASSAGTGYEQYF.

This clonotype was observed a few times. The CDR3 reads CASSVAGTAGEQYF. For the CDR3, the DNA is TGTGCCAGCAGCGTAGCCGGGACAGCCGGCGAGCAGTACTTC. The rearrangement joins TRBV9 to TRBJ2-7; 7 bases line up with TRBD1. J lost 6 bases, V lost 0 bases, and 6 bases had no gene match. From germline, CDR1 is SGDLS and CDR2 YYNGEE. The CDR3 has 14 residues.

This clonotype occurred a few times. The rearrangement uses TRBV20-1 and TRBJ1-1; 10 positions agree with TRBD1. Germline V gives CDR1 DFQATT, CDR2 SNEGSKA (reference sequence). J gave up 4 bases and V 1 base, and 9 bases lay outside the gene matches. The CDR3 is 16 amino acids. As DNA, the CDR3 is TGCAGTGCTAGAGTCGGACGACAGGGGGCGAGCACTGAAGCTTTCTTT. Its protein is CSARVGRQGASTEAFF.

This clonotype was counted only a few times. The rearrangement uses TRBV2 and TRBJ2-1; TRBD2 matches at 11 bases. Trimming cost V 6 bases and J 5 bases; bases outside gene matches: 12. CDR1 and CDR2 from the germline V gene are SNHLY and FYNNEI. The CDR3 sequence is 17 residues long. For the CDR3, the DNA is TGTGCCAGCAGAGGCGCCTTCCTAGCGGGGGGACACAATGAGCAGTTCTTC. This gives the protein CASRGAFLAGGHNEQFF.

This clonotype was seen at least ten times. The chain joins TRBV29-1 to TRBJ2-7; no clear D gene. The CDR3 consists of 14 residues. The germline gives CDR1 SQVTM, CDR2 ANQGSEA. The germline V and J ends were trimmed by 4 bases and 0 bases, with 13 bases remaining between them. The CDR3 here is CSVASVPPSYEQYF. The CDR3 DNA reads as TGCAGCGTTGCTTCGGTGCCCCCCTCCTACGAGCAGTACTTC.

At least ten counts were recorded for this clonotype. The chain recombines TRBV7-9 with TRBJ2-4; no definite D call. Trimming stripped 4 bases from V and 6 bases from J, with 19 bases between. This CDR3 comprises 16 residues. CDR1 SEHNR and CDR2 FQNEAQ come from the germline V gene (reference sequence). The CDR3 loop reads CASSWFADGPGNIQYF. For the CDR3, the DNA is TGTGCCAGCAGCTGGTTTGCCGACGGGCCGGGAAACATTCAGTACTTC.

The genes are TRBV7-3 and TRBJ2-1; no clear D gene. CDR1 SGHTA and CDR2 FQGTGA come from the germline V gene. The V end lost 5 bases, the J end lost 10 bases, and 12 bases lay between the germline ends. This CDR3 region has 12 residues. The CDR3 sequence: CASSHGQSEQFF. The CDR3 DNA sequence: TGTGCCAGCAGCCACGGGCAGTCAGAGCAGTTCTTC.

A few counts support this clonotype. This chain connects TRBV14 to TRBJ2-2; D is possibly TRBD2 (5 bases). The CDR3 totals 14 residues. The germline V and J ends were trimmed by 0 bases and 8 bases, with 10 bases remaining between them. The germline V gene has CDR1 SGHDN and CDR2 FVKESK. The DNA of the CDR3 is TGTGCCAGCAGCCAAGAAATTGGCGGGGGGGAGCTGTTTTTT. This translates into CASSQEIGGGELFF.

This clonotype was counted many times. V and J are TRBV7-2 and TRBJ1-1; 9 bases fit TRBD1. The ends lost 5 bases at V and 8 bases at J; junction bases unmatched: 3. The germline gives CDR1 SGHTA, CDR2 FQGNSA. The CDR3 is made up of 12 amino acids. CDR3 sequence: CASSQGQGEAFF. The CDR3 DNA reads as TGTGCCAGCAGCCAAGGACAGGGGGAAGCTTTCTTT.

This clonotype occurred many times. The chain couples TRBV10-3 to TRBJ1-3; tentatively, D is TRBD1 (6 bases). Germline V CDR1 and CDR2: ENHRY, SYGVKD. The CDR3 consists of 14 residues. V was clipped by 3 bases and J by 2 bases, with 8 bases between them. The CDR3 DNA follows: TGTGCCATCAGTGACAGGGGAACTGGAAACACCATATATTTT. This gives the protein CAISDRGTGNTIYF.

This clonotype was seen a handful of times. The rearrangement links TRBV29-1 to TRBJ2-1, with 11 positions matching TRBD2. The germline V gene has CDR1 SQVTM and CDR2 ANQGSEA. The CDR3 spans 17 residues. J lost 3 bases, V lost 3 bases, and 10 bases had no gene match. For the CDR3, the DNA is TGCAGCGTTGATATTAGCGGGAGGGATATAGGCTACAATGAGCAGTTCTTC. The encoded protein is CSVDISGRDIGYNEQFF.

The chain couples TRBV2 to TRBJ2-3; 11 bases are a match to TRBD2. There are 15 residues in the CDR3. V gave up 9 bases and J gave up 4 bases; unmatched junction bases: 9. CDR1 SNHLY and CDR2 FYNNEI come from the germline V gene. The DNA of the CDR3 is TGTGCCAGTCCGAACCCTAGCGGGAGGTCAGATACGCAGTATTTT. It specifies CASPNPSGRSDTQYF.

This clonotype was picked up many times. V and J are TRBV24-1 and TRBJ2-1, with D unresolved. The CDR3 extends over 11 amino acids. Germline V gene lookup returns CDR1 KGHDR and CDR2 SFDVKD. Trimming removed 8 bases at V and 9 bases at J, with 10 bases between. The CDR3 DNA is TGTGCCACCATTTACGGTAGTGAGCAGTTCTTC. It translates to CATIYGSEQFF.

V usage is TRBV27 and J usage is TRBJ2-1; TRBD2 agrees at 9 bases. The CDR3 is 18 residues long. In germline, CDR1 is MNHEY, CDR2 SMNVEV (reference sequence). Unmatched junction bases numbered 14, after V lost 6 bases and J lost 2 bases. CDR3: CASSPDTLLAGTYNEQFF. The CDR3 DNA sequence: TGTGCCAGCAGCCCGGACACCTTACTAGCGGGCACCTACAATGAGCAGTTCTTC.

This clonotype was found a few times. The CDR3: CATSRAGQGGNEQFF. Written as DNA, the CDR3 is TGTGCCACCAGCCGAGCGGGACAGGGTGGCAATGAGCAGTTCTTC. The chain uses TRBV15 and TRBJ2-1; TRBD1 agrees at 9 bases. The CDR3 has 15 amino acids. CDR1 is LNHNV, CDR2 YYDKDF, per germline (reference sequence). With 5 bases clipped from V and 6 bases from J, the junction kept 8 bases outside the gene matches.

Ten or more counts support this clonotype. J is TRBJ2-7 and V is TRBV6-2 or TRBV6-3; the D gene is possibly TRBD2 (6 bases). V was cut by 4 bases and J by 0 bases, with 13 bases left in between. Germline CDR1 and CDR2: MNHEY and SVGEGT. This CDR3 region has 15 residues. This chain's CDR3 is CASSSTGGASYEQYF. Written as DNA, the CDR3 is TGTGCCAGCAGTTCCACTGGAGGGGCCTCCTACGAGCAGTACTTC.

V and J are TRBV14 and TRBJ2-1; D might be TRBD1 (6 bases). From germline, CDR1 is SGHDN and CDR2 FVKESK. Trimming removed 4 bases at V and 8 bases at J, with 9 bases between. This CDR3 has 12 amino acids. The CDR3 here is CASSPGVHEQFF. DNA for the CDR3: TGTGCCAGCAGCCCAGGGGTCCATGAGCAGTTCTTC.

This clonotype was seen more than once but under ten times. The chain recombines TRBV5-1 with TRBJ2-5; D may be TRBD1 or TRBD2 (5 bases each). Looked up from germline, CDR1 is SGHRS and CDR2 is YFSETQ. CDR3 length equals 15 residues. V was cut by 3 bases and J by 4 bases, with 16 bases left in between. The CDR3 spells CASSWVSTGPETQYF. The CDR3 bases are TGCGCCAGCAGCTGGGTCTCGACGGGGCCAGAGACCCAGTACTTC.

The J gene is TRBJ2-2, the V gene TRBV7-6; TRBD1 matches at 9 bases. The V gene end was trimmed by 6 bases and the J gene end by 2 bases; junction bases not matched to a gene: 10. Germline CDR1 is SGHVS and CDR2 is FNYEAQ. The CDR3 sequence is 17 residues long. CDR3 protein: CASRPGTGRRNTGELFF. The CDR3 DNA reads as TGTGCCAGCAGACCCGGGACAGGGCGACGTAACACCGGGGAGCTGTTTTTT.

CDR3 nucleotide sequence: TGCGCCAGCAGCTCCCAACCTTTCGTCTCTGGAAACACCATATATTTT. It codes for CASSSQPFVSGNTIYF. V is TRBV5-1 and J is TRBJ1-3, with D unresolved. The V gene's germline CDR1 is SGHRS and CDR2 YFSETQ. Trimming removed 3 bases at V and 0 bases at J, with 13 bases between. The CDR3 runs 16 residues. Full variable domain (missing parts from reference TRBV5-1 and TRBJ1-3): KAGVTQTPRYLIKTRGQQVTLSCSPISGHRSVSWYQQTPGQGLQFLFEYFSETQRNKGNFPGRFSGRQFSNSRSEMNVSTLELGDSALYLCASSSQPFVSGNTIYFGEGSWLTVV.

The chain couples TRBV6-2 or TRBV6-3 to TRBJ2-5; 13 nucleotides line up with TRBD2. The length of the CDR3 is 14 residues. The J segment lost 5 bases and the V segment lost 8 bases, leaving 5 bases of the junction unmatched. Germline lookup yields CDR1 MNHEY and CDR2 SVGEGT. CDR3 protein: CASGLAGEVETQYF. CDR3 bases: TGTGCCAGCGGACTAGCGGGAGAGGTGGAGACCCAGTACTTC.

Notes on this clonotype: A much larger clone is a single base away; this may be a read error. The chain employs TRBV4-3 and TRBJ2-7, with D unclear. Trimming left V 0 bases short and J 2 bases short, with 11 bases between. CDR1 and CDR2 from the germline V gene are LGHNA and YSLEER. The CDR3 spans 15 residues. CDR3 sequence (DNA): TGCGCCAGCAGCCAAGATTACCCGGAAACCTACGAGCAGTACTTC. Residues: CASSQDYPETYEQYF.

This clonotype was seen a handful of times. The J gene is TRBJ2-3, the V gene TRBV11-2; 9 nucleotides agree with TRBD2. V lost 0 bases and J lost 2; bases outside the gene matches: 6. This CDR3 has 17 amino acids. Per germline, CDR1 SGHAT and CDR2 FQNNGV. The DNA of the CDR3 is TGTGCCAGCAGCTTAGACCCCGAGCGGGGGGTCACAGATACGCAGTATTTT. It encodes CASSLDPERGVTDTQYF.

This clonotype was detected ten times or more. This sequence joins TRBV9 and TRBJ2-3; D is unclear. V lost 3 bases and J lost 4, with 3 bases in between. CDR3 length: 11 amino acids. Germline V gene sequence: CDR1 SGDLS, CDR2 YYNGEE. CDR3 sequence: CASSAADTQYF. In nucleotides, the CDR3 is TGTGCCAGCAGCGCGGCAGATACGCAGTATTTT.

This clonotype showed up many times. The rearrangement links TRBV10-3 to TRBJ2-3; 8 bases fit TRBD2. The junction had 5 bases not matched to a gene; V was cut back by 5 bases and J by 1 base. The CDR3 spans 15 residues. CDR1 and CDR2 from the germline V gene are ENHRY and SYGVKD. As DNA, the CDR3 is TGTGCCATCAGTCAGAGCGGGAGTCGCACAGATACGCAGTATTTT. It codes for CAISQSGSRTDTQYF.